A selection of T cell receptor beta chains follows, all from one sample in a study of vaccination and CD4 T cells after COVID-19. TCRdb reprocessed the PCR reads with MiXCR, giving one entry per CDR3 protein. The sample lists 10,000 to 15,000 distinct CDR3 sequences; roughly 46% were seen once. No antigen has been identified for these receptors. The material sequenced was CD4+ T cells from blood, cultured in vitro, taken before SARS-CoV-2 vaccination. The receptor source for this set is a human donor who had recovered from COVID-19. The CDR3 runs from the conserved cysteine through the conserved F or W. The D gene is left open where the match is weak. Clone size appears in some rows only: once, few, many, or a class for an expanded clone.

d_call | clone_size | j_call | v_call | cdr3_nt | cdr3_aa
- | few | TRBJ1-1 | TRBV6-5 | TGTGCCAGCAGTTACCCCCGTGAGGTGAACACTGAAGCTTTCTTT | CASSYPREVNTEAFF
- | few | TRBJ2-5 | TRBV7-9 | TGTGCCAGCAGCTTTGGATCGGGGCAGCAGGAACCAGGGTACTTC | CASSFGSGQQEPGYF
- | few | TRBJ1-6 | TRBV6-1 | TGTGCCAGCACTTCACAGAGGGATTCACCCCTCCACTTT | CASTSQRDSPLHF
- | - | TRBJ1-1 | TRBV20-1 | TGCAGTGCTAACCTTGGGCAGGGGCCAAGGGGAGCTTTCTTT | CSANLGQGPRGAFF
TRBD1 | - | TRBJ1-2 | TRBV7-9 | TGTGCCAGCAGCCCAGGGGGGGGCGATGGCTACACCTTC | CASSPGGGDGYTF
- | - | TRBJ2-3 | TRBV6-5 | TGTGCCAGCAGTTATATGGATACGCAGTATTTT | CASSYMDTQYF
TRBD1 | - | TRBJ2-7 | TRBV27 | TGTGCCAGCAGCTCCGGGACAGGGGGCTATTTTTACGAGCAGTACTTC | CASSSGTGGYFYEQYF
TRBD1 | few | TRBJ2-3 | TRBV11-2 | TGTGCCAGCAGTCTAGCTGGGACAGCAAGCACAGATACGCAGTATTTT | CASSLAGTASTDTQYF
- | - | TRBJ2-7 | TRBV28 | TGTGCCAGCAGTCAGGGTAAATCCTACGAGCAGTACTTC | CASSQGKSYEQYF
TRBD2 | - | TRBJ2-3 | TRBV20-1 | TGCAGTGCTAAAACTAGCGGGGGGAGGGATACGCAGTATTTT | CSAKTSGGRDTQYF
TRBD1 | - | TRBJ2-5 | TRBV5-4 | TGTGCCAGCAGCGGAAACCCCGGGACAGGGGGGTTGGAGACCCAGTACTTC | CASSGNPGTGGLETQYF
TRBD2 | - | TRBJ2-3 | TRBV6-4 | TGTGCCAGCAGTGGGACTAGCGGGGGGGCCACAGATACGCAGTATTTT | CASSGTSGGATDTQYF
TRBD1 | few | TRBJ2-3 | TRBV20-1 | TGCAGTGCTAGAGATCCGGACAGGGGGCTCACAGATACGCAGTATTTT | CSARDPDRGLTDTQYF
TRBD1 | few | TRBJ2-3 | TRBV6-2/TRBV6-3 | TGTGCCAGCAGTTACCAGGGACAGGGCACAGATACGCAGTATTTT | CASSYQGQGTDTQYF
- | - | TRBJ2-1 | TRBV28 | TGTGCCAGCACTTTGGGGCTAGCATCGGATGAGCAGTTCTTC | CASTLGLASDEQFF
- | once | TRBJ1-1 | TRBV7-3 | TGTGCCAGCAGCCCCTCTGGGGTCGGCGCTTTCTTT | CASSPSGVGAFF
- | - | TRBJ2-3 | TRBV20-1 | TGCAGTGCTAGAGATCCATCCCTAGCCTGGGATACGCAGTATTTT | CSARDPSLAWDTQYF
- | few | TRBJ2-3 | TRBV7-9 | TGTGCCAGCAGCTCCACACCTGGACCCGGGACAGATACGCAGTATTTT | CASSSTPGPGTDTQYF
TRBD1 | few | TRBJ2-3 | TRBV20-1 | TGCAGCGGAGCAGGGGGTACAGATACGCAGTATTTT | CSGAGGTDTQYF
- | - | TRBJ2-5 | TRBV19 | TGTGCCAGTAGTGCGAAAGAGACCCAGTACTTC | CASSAKETQYF
- | - | TRBJ1-5 | TRBV6-5 | TGTGCCAGCAGTTCTGGGGTTCGGTTGAGCAGCAATCAGCCCCAGCATTTT | CASSSGVRLSSNQPQHF
- | - | TRBJ1-1 | TRBV7-2 | TGTGCCAGCAGCTTAGCCGGGGGGCGGAACACTGAAGCTTTCTTT | CASSLAGGRNTEAFF
TRBD1 | once | TRBJ1-3 | TRBV7-8 | TGTGCCAGCAGCTCCAACGGGGGACAGGGAAGGAGCGGAAACACCATATATTTT | CASSSNGGQGRSGNTIYF
- | once | TRBJ1-1 | TRBV19 | TGTGCCAGTAGTACTAGGACAGTGAACACTGAAGCTTTCTTT | CASSTRTVNTEAFF
- | - | TRBJ1-6 | TRBV27 | TGTGCCAGCAGTTTTTGGACACTTAATTCACCCCTCCACTTT | CASSFWTLNSPLHF
- | - | TRBJ2-7 | TRBV7-2 | TGTGCCAGCAGCTTAGCCGGGCAAACCTCCTACGAGCAGTACTTC | CASSLAGQTSYEQYF
TRBD2 | - | TRBJ2-7 | TRBV27 | TGTGCCAGCAGTCGGCGGGAGGGCAGGTACGAGCAGTACTTC | CASSRREGRYEQYF
TRBD1 | - | TRBJ2-7 | TRBV5-4 | TGTGCCAGCAGCCGGACAGGGGGCAACCACGAGCAGTACTTC | CASSRTGGNHEQYF
TRBD1 | - | TRBJ1-2 | TRBV11-3 | TGTGCCAGCAGCTTAGCTCCGGGACAGGACTACTATGGCTACACCTTC | CASSLAPGQDYYGYTF
TRBD1 | few | TRBJ1-5 | TRBV18 | TGTGCCAGCTCACCCCCAGGGGGGTCGGGACAGCCCCAGCATTTT | CASSPPGGSGQPQHF
- | - | TRBJ1-5 | TRBV30 | TGTGCCTGGAGTGTGGTTGGGGGTGACCAGCCCCAGCATTTT | CAWSVVGGDQPQHF
TRBD2 | - | TRBJ2-1 | TRBV20-1 | TGCAGTGCTAGGACTAGCGGGAGGGATGAGCAGTTCTTC | CSARTSGRDEQFF
- | - | TRBJ1-1 | TRBV7-2 | TGTGCCAGCAGCTTGAGAGGGGAGAACACTGAAGCTTTCTTT | CASSLRGENTEAFF
TRBD1 | - | TRBJ1-1 | TRBV6-4 | TGTGCCAGCAGAAGCGGACAGGGCGAAGCTTTCTTT | CASRSGQGEAFF
TRBD1 | few | TRBJ1-2 | TRBV7-2 | TGTGCCAGCAGCCCGACAGGGGTAGACTATGGCTACACCTTC | CASSPTGVDYGYTF
- | few | TRBJ1-2 | TRBV6-1 | TGTGCCACGGGCACAGGGCTCGGCTATGGCTACACCTTC | CATGTGLGYGYTF
TRBD1 | - | TRBJ1-1 | TRBV11-2 | TGTGCCAGCAGCTCGGGACAGGGAGTCACTGAAGCTTTCTTT | CASSSGQGVTEAFF
- | - | TRBJ2-3 | TRBV29-1 | TGCAGCGTTGGACAGGGAGGTACAGATACGCAGTATTTT | CSVGQGGTDTQYF
- | few | TRBJ1-2 | TRBV7-9 | TGTGCCAGCAGCTTACGGGGTGAACCAACTAACTATGGCTACACCTTC | CASSLRGEPTNYGYTF
- | - | TRBJ1-6 | TRBV18 | TGTGCCAGCTCACGAGACAGTAGCTCCTATAATTCACCCCTCCACTTT | CASSRDSSSYNSPLHF
TRBD2 | few | TRBJ2-1 | TRBV20-1 | TGCAGTGCTAGGGCTAGCGGGGGGGCTACTATCTTCTTC | CSARASGGATIFF
TRBD2 | - | TRBJ2-6 | TRBV5-4 | TGTGCCAGCAGACAGGGGACTAGCGGTGGTGGGGCCAACGTCCTGACTTTC | CASRQGTSGGGANVLTF
- | - | TRBJ1-2 | TRBV28 | TGTGCCAGCAGCCGGTCTCGGGGGGAGAGCTATGGCTACACCTTC | CASSRSRGESYGYTF
- | few | TRBJ2-5 | TRBV7-2 | TGTGCCAGCAGCTTTAACTCGGGAGAGACCCAGTACTTC | CASSFNSGETQYF
TRBD1 | once | TRBJ1-6 | TRBV30 | TGTGCCTGGCGCCAACAGGGGGCTGGTTCACCCCTCCACTTT | CAWRQQGAGSPLHF
- | few | TRBJ1-1 | TRBV7-9 | TGTGCCAGCAGCCAGACAGACTACACTGAAGCTTTCTTT | CASSQTDYTEAFF
- | - | TRBJ1-1 | TRBV6-1 | TGTGCCAGCAGTCCCCCTGGGGGGGCGACGCCTGAAGCTTTCTTT | CASSPPGGATPEAFF
TRBD1 | - | TRBJ2-7 | TRBV6-1 | TGTGCCAGCAGCTGGACAGGGATAAGCTCCTACGAGCAGTACTTC | CASSWTGISSYEQYF
TRBD1 | few | TRBJ1-1 | TRBV6-2/TRBV6-3 | TGTGCCAGCAGTAATGTCCCGGGACAGGGGACAGAGTATGAAGCTTTCTTT | CASSNVPGQGTEYEAFF
- | few | TRBJ1-2 | TRBV27 | TGTGCCAGCAGTTTATTAGCGGCAGGGGTTAACTATGGCTACACCTTC | CASSLLAAGVNYGYTF
- | - | TRBJ2-3 | TRBV6-2/TRBV6-3 | TGTGCCAGCAGCGGACTACGTGGGGGCACAGATACGCAGTATTTT | CASSGLRGGTDTQYF
- | - | TRBJ1-1 | TRBV27 | TGTGCCATCCACCCTGGGACGGGCAGGGCGGACACTGAAGCTTTCTTT | CAIHPGTGRADTEAFF
- | - | TRBJ1-5 | TRBV2 | TGTGCCAGCAGTGAAGACCGCAATCAGCCCCAGCATTTT | CASSEDRNQPQHF
TRBD1 | few | TRBJ2-7 | TRBV12-3/TRBV12-4 | TGTGCCAGCGGGGGGACAGGGTACTACGAGCAGTACTTC | CASGGTGYYEQYF